One T cell receptor beta chain is described in this entry. Its antigen is unidentified. Trimming removed 9 bases at V and 2 bases at J, with 11 bases between. The germline CDR1 and CDR2 sequences are SGHRS and YFSETQ. This CDR3 region has 13 residues. This sample stems from a study of lymphopenia after photon versus proton radiotherapy. Study outcomes and limitations: After the lymphocyte nadir, photon-treated repertoires showed oligoclonal expansion, especially of CD8+ Temra cells. Larger post-nadir TCR diversity loss correlated inversely with survival in deceased patients.

Produced via immunoSEQ multiplex PCR; TCRdb's table is partial and in-frame only. Of 150,000 to 200,000 clones in the sample, approximately 90% were seen once. The source material was peripheral blood, sampled from a patient treated with photon-based radiotherapy. The chain is built from TRBV5-1 and TRBJ2-2, with D hard to call. This clonotype originated in a man aged 50 to 59 with gastric cancer. CDR3 nucleotide sequence: TGCGCCACCGCAGCCCCCAACACCGGGGAGCTGTTTTTT. Translated: CATAAPNTGELFF.